This TCR beta chain comes out of a study of cytomegalovirus exposure and HLA in healthy donors. Germline V gene lookup returns CDR1 SGHAT and CDR2 FQDESV (reference sequence). V was shortened by 5 bases and J by 1 base, with 17 bases between the two germline ends. The CDR3 covers 16 residues. Generated by immunoSEQ multiplex PCR, the TCRdb table keeps only in-frame clones and is missing some. The sample lists roughly 150,000 clones, approximately 96% seen once, with approximately 0.97% in the top ten. The study's findings and limits: According to the study, roughly 160 TCR beta chains were cytomegalovirus-associated. With high specificity and sensitivity, the classifier reportedly diagnosed cytomegalovirus status. Subsequent analysis revealed that first-cohort TCR clusters tended to co-occur in the 120 or so validation repertoires.

Details on this clone: As yet, its antigen is unknown.

Sequencing was performed on PBMCs. V usage is TRBV11-1 and J usage is TRBJ2-5; possibly TRBD2 for D (5 bases). This receptor was obtained from a woman between 18 and 29 years old in good health and CMV-seronegative. For the CDR3, the DNA is TGTGCCAGCAGCGCCCCCCGGGGAAGTTTCCAAGAGACCCAGTACTTC. This translates into CASSAPRGSFQETQYF.